A selection of T cell receptor beta chains follows, all from one sample in a study of T cell repertoires in cytomegalovirus infection. Their target antigens are unknown. TCRdb redid the calling of the reads with MiXCR, one entry per CDR3 protein. There are some 940,000 distinct CDR3 sequences in the sample; around a third occur only once, and about 14% lies in the top ten. The sample was cultured CD8+ T cells from PBMCs, taken from culture after CMV antigen stimulation. These receptors were obtained from a human donor in good health (CMV status not recorded). Some clones in this sample may be carry-over from other donors' samples. Both conserved end residues are part of each CDR3. A D gene is named only where the DNA matches it firmly. Where a row states a size, it is once, few, many or the class of an expanded clone; other rows omit it.

J: TRBJ1-5; V: TRBV7-9; size: .; D: .; DNA: TGTGCCAGCAGCTTAGTGGGTTATCAGCCCCAGCATTTT; CDR3: CASSLVGYQPQHF
J: TRBJ2-5; V: TRBV6-2/TRBV6-3; size: .; D: TRBD1; DNA: TGTGCCAGCAGTTATACGGTGGGACAGGGGGCCCTCCTCCAAGAGACCCAGTACTTC; CDR3: CASSYTVGQGALLQETQYF
J: TRBJ2-5; V: TRBV25-1; size: few; D: .; DNA: TGTGCCAGCAGTTCCCTTCCCCCTCAAGAGACCCAGTACTTC; CDR3: CASSSLPPQETQYF
J: TRBJ1-2; V: TRBV27; size: .; D: TRBD1; DNA: TGTGCCAGCAGTTTGGGTGGGGCAGGGGGGGGCTATGGCTACACCTTC; CDR3: CASSLGGAGGGYGYTF
J: TRBJ1-1; V: TRBV19; size: .; D: .; DNA: TGTGCCAGTTCCGGGGGGCTGGTTGGGTACACTGAAGCTTTCTTT; CDR3: CASSGGLVGYTEAFF
J: TRBJ1-2; V: TRBV20-1; size: .; D: .; DNA: TGCAGTGCTAGAGACTCAGGGGCGAACTATGGCTACACCTTC; CDR3: CSARDSGANYGYTF
J: TRBJ2-7; V: TRBV7-9; size: few; D: TRBD2; DNA: TGTGCCAGCAGCTGGGGGGGAGGGGACCCCTACGAGCAGTACTTC; CDR3: CASSWGGGDPYEQYF
J: TRBJ2-3; V: TRBV7-8; size: many; D: .; DNA: TGTGCCAGCAGCTTACCCAGGTTCTTCACAGATACGCAGTATTTT; CDR3: CASSLPRFFTDTQYF
J: TRBJ2-1; V: TRBV3-1; size: .; D: TRBD2; DNA: TGTGCCAGCAGCCAAGAATATAGCGGGGGGGCCGAGGGACAGTTCTTC; CDR3: CASSQEYSGGAEGQFF
J: TRBJ1-3; V: TRBV9; size: once; D: .; DNA: TGTGCCAGCAGCGCCGGGGGGGGCCCTGGAAACACCATATATTTT; CDR3: CASSAGGGPGNTIYF
J: TRBJ1-5; V: TRBV19; size: few; D: TRBD1; DNA: TGTGCCAGTACCTGGGACAGGGGGGACGGGAATCAGCCCCAGCATTTT; CDR3: CASTWDRGDGNQPQHF
J: TRBJ2-7; V: TRBV10-3; size: few; D: .; DNA: TGTGCCATCAGAATCGGACACTTCTACGAGCAGTACTTC; CDR3: CAIRIGHFYEQYF
J: TRBJ1-1; V: TRBV25-1; size: once; D: TRBD1; DNA: TGTGCCAGCAGTTCCCCGACAGGGGCCCGGAACACTGAAGCTTTCTTT; CDR3: CASSSPTGARNTEAFF
J: TRBJ2-5; V: TRBV6-5; size: .; D: TRBD1; DNA: TGTGCCAGCAGTACGTCAGGACAGGGGGCTTTGGAGACCCAGTACTTC; CDR3: CASSTSGQGALETQYF
J: TRBJ1-6; V: TRBV10-2; size: many; D: .; DNA: TGCGCCAGCAGTGGGGAGGGTGCTATGAATTCACCCCTCCACTTT; CDR3: CASSGEGAMNSPLHF
J: TRBJ2-7; V: TRBV4-1; size: .; D: .; DNA: TGCGCCAGCAGCCCGATCGCGGGACAAGGGGATTCCTACGAGCAGTACTTC; CDR3: CASSPIAGQGDSYEQYF
J: TRBJ1-6; V: TRBV7-8; size: .; D: .; DNA: TGTGTCAGCTTATCCGGGGAGTCTAATTCACCCCTCCACTTT; CDR3: CVSLSGESNSPLHF
J: TRBJ2-3; V: TRBV7-2; size: many; D: .; DNA: TGTGCCAGCAGCCCTAGACGAGGGGGGGGGACAGATACGCAGTATTTT; CDR3: CASSPRRGGGTDTQYF
J: TRBJ1-2; V: TRBV2; size: few; D: TRBD1; DNA: TGTGCCAGCAGTGAGGACAGGTCTAACTATGGCTACACCTTC; CDR3: CASSEDRSNYGYTF
J: TRBJ1-4; V: TRBV5-5; size: .; D: TRBD1; DNA: TGTGCCAGCACCGTTGACAGGGTTAATGAAAAACTGTTTTTT; CDR3: CASTVDRVNEKLFF
J: TRBJ2-1; V: TRBV4-3; size: .; D: TRBD1; DNA: TGCGCCAGCAGCCAAGCGGGGGACAGGCCGCACAATGAGCAGTTCTTC; CDR3: CASSQAGDRPHNEQFF
J: TRBJ2-1; V: TRBV6-1; size: .; D: .; DNA: TGTGCCAGCAGCAGAGTAGACAATGAGCAGTTCTTC; CDR3: CASSRVDNEQFF
J: TRBJ2-7; V: TRBV2; size: few; D: TRBD2; DNA: TGTGCCAGCAGTTCGACTAGCGGGAGTCCCTACGAGCAGTACTTC; CDR3: CASSSTSGSPYEQYF
J: TRBJ2-5; V: TRBV19; size: few; D: .; DNA: TGTGCCAGTAGTATTAAGTCCCGGGAGACCCAGTACTTC; CDR3: CASSIKSRETQYF
J: TRBJ2-7; V: TRBV4-1; size: few; D: .; DNA: TGCGCCAGCAGCCAAATGGTGGGACGGCTCTACGAGCAGTACTTC; CDR3: CASSQMVGRLYEQYF
J: TRBJ1-1; V: TRBV19; size: few; D: .; DNA: TGTGCCAGTAGAGTTGGGGTTTTTTTCACTGAAGCTTTCTTT; CDR3: CASRVGVFFTEAFF
J: TRBJ2-1; V: TRBV9; size: .; D: .; DNA: TGTGCCAGCAGCGTAGGTGCGGAGGGCTTTGAGCAGTTCTTC; CDR3: CASSVGAEGFEQFF
J: TRBJ2-1; V: TRBV7-3; size: few; D: .; DNA: TGTGCCAGCAGCTTGGAGGAGTACAATGAGCAGTTCTTC; CDR3: CASSLEEYNEQFF